This TCR beta chain was identified during a study of breast tumors, draining lymph nodes, adjacent tissues. Whole-study findings and limits: Data fit most tumor T cells coming from lymph node, expanding in tumor. Luminal-like breast cancer showed significantly higher tumor–nontumor repertoire similarity than basal-like. Tumors had less TCR diversity than lymph nodes, more than nontumor tissue.

Breast cancer patients provided tissue from their axillary draining lymph nodes. TCRdb itself ran the multiplex PCR reads through MiXCR, one entry per CDR3 protein. The table has about 200,000 distinct CDR3 sequences, approximately 33% seen once. Concerning this clonotype: Its antigen is as yet unknown.

Germline CDR1 SGHNT, CDR2 YYREEE (reference sequence). The CDR3 runs 15 residues. This TCR was recovered from a female donor with breast cancer. Some clones in this sample may be carry-over from other donors' samples. Material: axillary lymph node tissue. V is TRBV5-4 and J is TRBJ2-5; D may match TRBD1 or TRBD2 (5 bases each). This chain's CDR3 is CARGRPRGVGETQYF. The CDR3 nucleotides read TGTGCTAGGGGTAGGCCTCGAGGGGTCGGAGAGACCCAGTACTTC.